Listed below are T cell receptor beta chains from one sample, sequenced in a study of cytomegalovirus exposure and HLA in healthy donors. Data came from immunoSEQ multiplex PCR; TCRdb stores just in-frame clones and leaves some out. This sample has 100,000 to 150,000 clones; 70% to 85% occur once, and the top ten carry around 4%. The material sequenced was PBMCs. The receptors were sampled from a male donor in good health and CMV-seropositive. Each CDR3 is given with its conserved first and last residue. The D gene is left open where the match is weak. Where a row states a size, it is once, few, many or the class of an expanded clone; other rows omit it.

TRBD2	TRBV30	-	TRBJ2-5	14	TGTGCCTGGAGTGTACTAGCGGACGGGGAGACCCAGTACTTC	CAWSVLADGETQYF
-	TRBV29-1	-	TRBJ2-1	11	TGCAGCGTTGAAACGAGTGGTGAGCAGTTCTTC	CSVETSGEQFF
-	TRBV6-1	-	TRBJ1-4	14	TGTGCCAGCAGGAAAGGTCCGGGAGTAGAAAAACTGTTTTTT	CASRKGPGVEKLFF
-	TRBV2	-	TRBJ2-5	13	TGTGCCAGCAGTGCGGGGGAGAAAGAGACCCAGTACTTC	CASSAGEKETQYF
-	TRBV2	few	TRBJ1-5	12	TGTGCCAGCAGTCCTGAGGATCAGCCCCAGCATTTT	CASSPEDQPQHF
TRBD1	TRBV6-5	-	TRBJ1-1	13	TGTGCCAGCAGGGGACAGGGCTACGCTGAAGCTTTCTTT	CASRGQGYAEAFF
TRBD1	TRBV2	few	TRBJ2-7	15	TGTGCCAGCAGTGAGGGACAGGGAAATTACTACGAGCAGTACTTC	CASSEGQGNYYEQYF
-	TRBV2	few	TRBJ2-2	15	TGTGCCAGCAGCGGACCGGGAGTTGACACCGGGGAGCTGTTTTTT	CASSGPGVDTGELFF
-	TRBV6-5	-	TRBJ2-3	14	TGTGCCAGCACCCGAACACGGGACACAGATACGCAGTATTTT	CASTRTRDTDTQYF
TRBD2	TRBV5-1	-	TRBJ2-7	14	TGCGCCAGCAATCAGGACGGCGGGAGGCGCGAGCAGTACTTC	CASNQDGGRREQYF
TRBD2	TRBV7-9	-	TRBJ2-1	17	TGTGCCAGCAGCTTAGTAGAACTAGCGGTCCGCTACAATGAGCAGTTCTTC	CASSLVELAVRYNEQFF
-	TRBV6-5	-	TRBJ1-2	13	TGTGCCAGCAGTCCCGACAGGAGCTATGGCTACACCTTC	CASSPDRSYGYTF
TRBD2	TRBV27	-	TRBJ2-3	15	TGTGCCAGCAGTTACCTAGCGGGAGACCCAGATACGCAGTATTTT	CASSYLAGDPDTQYF
-	TRBV6-6	-	TRBJ2-2	13	TGTGCCAGCAGCCTCTTTAACACCGGGGAGCTGTTTTTT	CASSLFNTGELFF
-	TRBV28	-	TRBJ1-5	14	TGTGCCAGCACCAACTTGGGGGGAAATCAGCCCCAGCATTTT	CASTNLGGNQPQHF
TRBD1	TRBV4-2	-	TRBJ2-3	17	TGTGCCAGCAGCCGTGGGACAGCCAAAGAAAGCACAGATACGCAGTATTTT	CASSRGTAKESTDTQYF
-	TRBV28	few	TRBJ1-5	15	TGTGCCAGCAGTTTGGGGGGGGACAGCAATCAGCCCCAGCATTTT	CASSLGGDSNQPQHF
-	TRBV6-5	few	TRBJ2-2	14	TGTGCCAGCAGTTACCGGGGTTATGGCGGGGAGCTGTTTTTT	CASSYRGYGGELFF
TRBD1	TRBV4-1	-	TRBJ1-5	16	TGCGCCAGCAGCCCGGAACCCGGGACAGCCAACCAGCCCCAGCATTTT	CASSPEPGTANQPQHF
-	TRBV5-4	-	TRBJ2-3	14	TGTGCCAGCACCAGTAGCCGTAGCACAGATACGCAGTATTTT	CASTSSRSTDTQYF
TRBD2	TRBV4-2	-	TRBJ2-7	16	TGTGCCAGCAGCCAAGAAATGGCGGGGGGATCCTACGAGCAGTACTTC	CASSQEMAGGSYEQYF
-	TRBV28	-	TRBJ2-5	14	TGTGCCAGCAGTTGGGGGGGGGCCAAGGAGACCCAGTACTTC	CASSWGGAKETQYF
-	TRBV25-1	-	TRBJ2-7	14	TGTGCCAGCAGTGATCCCAGGGGTAGTCGCGAGCAGTACTTC	CASSDPRGSREQYF
TRBD1	TRBV20-1	-	TRBJ1-4	11	TGCAGTGCCGACAGGGGTGAAAAACTGTTTTTT	CSADRGEKLFF
-	TRBV28	few	TRBJ1-2	13	TGTGCCAGCAGCCTCGACAGGAGCTATGGCTACACCTTC	CASSLDRSYGYTF
-	TRBV5-1	-	TRBJ2-7	14	TGCGCCAGCAGGCGAGAAGAGTGGTCCTACGAGCAGTACTTC	CASRREEWSYEQYF
-	TRBV6-1	few	TRBJ1-4	13	TGTGCCAGCAGTGTGGCCTCACATGAAAAACTGTTTTTT	CASSVASHEKLFF